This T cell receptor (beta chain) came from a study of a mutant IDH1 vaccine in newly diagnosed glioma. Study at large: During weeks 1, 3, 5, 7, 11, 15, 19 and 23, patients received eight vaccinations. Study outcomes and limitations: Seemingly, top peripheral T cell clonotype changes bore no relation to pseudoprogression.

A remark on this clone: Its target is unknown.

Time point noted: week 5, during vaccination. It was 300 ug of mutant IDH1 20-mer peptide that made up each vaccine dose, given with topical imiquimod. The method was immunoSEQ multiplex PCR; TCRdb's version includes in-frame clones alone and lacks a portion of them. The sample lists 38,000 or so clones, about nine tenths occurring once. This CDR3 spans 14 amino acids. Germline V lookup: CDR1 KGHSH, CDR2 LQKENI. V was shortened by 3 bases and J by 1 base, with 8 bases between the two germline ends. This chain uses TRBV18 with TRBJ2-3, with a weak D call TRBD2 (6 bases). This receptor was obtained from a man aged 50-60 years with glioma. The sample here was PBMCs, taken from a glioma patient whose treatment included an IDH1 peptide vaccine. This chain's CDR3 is CASSPGTRTDTQYF. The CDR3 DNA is TGTGCCAGCTCACCGGGGACTCGCACAGATACGCAGTATTTT.